The 25 T cell receptor beta chains listed next were all sequenced from one sample in a study of blood T cell repertoires in COVID-19. Some clones are missing from TCRdb's copy, which holds only in-frame ones; the method was immunoSEQ multiplex PCR. The sample gives about 150,000 clones, approximately 85% of which show up once; 0.63% is in the top ten. Sequenced: peripheral blood. These receptors all come from a man between 60 and 75 years old with COVID-19, enrolled during active disease.

J is TRBJ1-2 and V is TRBV4-3; possible D gene TRBD1, 6 bases. Trimming stripped 4 bases from V and 7 bases from J, with 13 bases between. The germline V gene has CDR1 LGHNA and CDR2 YSLEER. The CDR3 has 13 residues. Here the CDR3 reads CASSREQGRGYTF. For the CDR3, the DNA is TGCGCCAGCAGCCGAGAACAGGGACGTGGCTACACCTTC.

This clone occurred a few times. This chain connects TRBV19 to TRBJ2-1; TRBD1 matches 9 bases. CDR1 LNHDA and CDR2 SQIVND come from the germline V gene (reference sequence). Germline trimming cut 6 bases from V and 6 bases from J; bases unmatched to any gene: 3. The CDR3 length is 13 residues. The chain's CDR3 is CASRKTGGNEQFF. The CDR3 DNA reads TGTGCCAGTAGAAAGACAGGGGGCAATGAGCAGTTCTTC.

The chain combines TRBV6-4 with TRBJ2-1, with TRBD1 matching over 8 bases. This CDR3 is 15 amino acids long. Germline-derived CDR1 and CDR2 are MRHNA and SNTAGT. J lost 8 bases, V lost 5 bases, and 11 bases had no gene match. The CDR3 spells CASSKFRTGPHEQFF. DNA of the CDR3: TGTGCCAGCAGTAAATTCCGGACAGGGCCCCATGAGCAGTTCTTC.

The genes are TRBV5-1 and TRBJ2-3; TRBD2 matches 16 bases. Germline loops: CDR1 SGHRS, CDR2 YFSETQ. This CDR3 is built from 16 residues. Losses at the gene ends were 4 bases for V and 6 bases for J; bases not matched to a gene: 5. The CDR3 DNA reads as TGCGCCAGCAGCAAGGGACTAGCGGGGGGGCAGGATACGCAGTATTTT. It codes for CASSKGLAGGQDTQYF.

Remarks on this clone: Distinct nucleotide sequences in the sample also encode this CDR3. The chain is built from TRBV21-1 and TRBJ1-5; whether TRBD1, the table's D call, matches the DNA was not checked. TRBV21-1 is flagged as a pseudogene. The CDR3 sequence is 19 residues long. CDR3 region: CASSKPQGETACPTQPQHF. DNA for the CDR3: TGTGCCAGCAGCAAACCTCAGGGGGAGACCGCTTGTCCCACCCAGCCCCAGCATTTT.

The chain links TRBV7-2 to TRBJ2-6, with 7 bases fitting TRBD1. This CDR3 has 17 residues. The junction had 6 bases not matched to a gene; V was cut back by 4 bases and J by 0 bases. Germline loops: CDR1 SGHTA, CDR2 FQGNSA. CDR3 sequence (DNA): TGTGCCAGCAGCTGGGACAGCGCCTACTCTGGGGCCAACGTCCTGACTTTC. Protein: CASSWDSAYSGANVLTF.

This rearrangement joins TRBV11-1 to TRBJ2-3, with TRBD2 as a possible D gene (7 bases). CDR1 and CDR2 from the germline V gene are SGHAT and FQDESV (reference sequence). V lost 3 bases and J lost 4, with 14 bases in between. The CDR3 length is 15 residues. This CDR3 is CASSLGAGDADTQYF. The CDR3 DNA sequence: TGTGCCAGCAGCTTGGGGGCGGGAGACGCAGATACGCAGTATTTT.

The chain employs TRBV2 and TRBJ2-7; 12 bases are shared with TRBD1. CDR3 length: 15 amino acids. The junction had 9 bases not matched to a gene; V was cut back by 6 bases and J by 6 bases. In germline, CDR1 is SNHLY, CDR2 FYNNEI. The CDR3 spells CASSVSGTGGGEQYF. CDR3 DNA sequence: TGTGCCAGCAGCGTTTCCGGGACAGGGGGCGGCGAGCAGTACTTC.

The V gene is TRBV29-1, the J gene TRBJ2-7, with TRBD2 matching 9 bases. The V gene's germline CDR1 is SQVTM and CDR2 ANQGSEA. The CDR3 consists of 14 residues. J gave up 0 bases and V 7 bases, and 7 bases lay outside the gene matches. The CDR3 coding sequence is TGCAGCGGTAGAAGCGGGGGGAGCTCCTACGAGCAGTACTTC. This codes for CSGRSGGSSYEQYF.

V is TRBV29-1 and J is TRBJ2-5; D is perhaps TRBD2 (5 bases). The CDR3 runs 12 residues. Germline V gene data show CDR1 as SQVTM and CDR2 as ANQGSEA. V shed 7 bases and J shed 5 bases, with 14 bases lying between them. CDR3 loop: CSGRRGQETQYF. The DNA of the CDR3 is TGCAGCGGCCGGCGCGGGCAGGAGACCCAGTACTTC.

This clone turned up a few times. The chain combines TRBV28 with TRBJ1-2, with D uncertain. The CDR3 loop spans 15 amino acids. Germline values: CDR1 MDHEN, CDR2 SYDVKM. V dropped 0 bases and J dropped 5 bases, with 13 bases sitting between them. The CDR3 here is CASSLWGQAPYGYTF. The CDR3 DNA follows: TGTGCCAGCAGTTTATGGGGCCAAGCCCCTTATGGCTACACCTTC.

The CDR3 region has the DNA TGTGCCAGCAGTTACTCGGATGGGACTGAAGAATGGCAGTATTTT. This translates into CASSYSDGTEEWQYF. This chain links TRBV6-5 with TRBJ2-3, with a tentative D call TRBD2 (6 bases). From germline, CDR1 is MNHEY and CDR2 SVGAGI. The CDR3 length is 15 residues. V gave up 0 bases and J gave up 11 bases, with 18 bases separating them.

The chain carries TRBV19 and TRBJ2-1; 8 bases are shared with TRBD2. Trimming removed 4 bases from V and 7 bases from J; junction bases left unmatched: 3. CDR1 LNHDA and CDR2 SQIVND come from the germline V gene (reference sequence). This CDR3 is built from 13 residues. CDR3 protein: CASSSGGRNEQFF. CDR3 in DNA: TGTGCCAGTAGTAGCGGGGGGAGAAATGAGCAGTTCTTC.

V is TRBV7-2 and J is TRBJ1-1; unclear D gene. In germline, CDR1 is SGHTA, CDR2 FQGNSA. V was pared by 3 bases and J by 0 bases, with 8 bases between. CDR3 size: 14 residues. The DNA of the CDR3 is TGTGCCAGCAGCTTTGCTACAGTGAACACTGAAGCTTTCTTT. This translates into CASSFATVNTEAFF.

This sequence joins TRBV19 and TRBJ1-1; 7 nucleotides match TRBD1. The CDR3 covers 13 residues. Per the germline V gene, CDR1 is LNHDA and CDR2 is SQIVND (reference sequence). Trimming at V came to 5 bases and at J to 4 bases, leaving 4 bases not matched to a gene. CDR3 nucleotide sequence: TGTGCCAGTAGTGGGCACAGGGGCACTGAAGCTTTCTTT. Translation gives CASSGHRGTEAFF.

This chain connects TRBV11-2 to TRBJ1-5; 9 nucleotides agree with TRBD1. J lost 6 bases, V lost 6 bases, and 6 bases had no gene match. Germline V gene sequence: CDR1 SGHAT, CDR2 FQNNGV. The CDR3 is 14 residues long. The CDR3 nucleotides read TGTGCCAGCAGACAAACAGGGGGCGGTCAGCCCCAGCATTTT. It specifies CASRQTGGGQPQHF.

The chain links TRBV6-5 to TRBJ1-2; D gene ambiguous. V gave up 8 bases and J gave up 8 bases, with 12 bases separating them. Germline lookup yields CDR1 MNHEY and CDR2 SVGAGI. This CDR3 spans 11 amino acids. In DNA form, the CDR3 reads TGTGCCAGCTTCCTCGCTATGGGCTACACCTTC. As protein: CASFLAMGYTF.

This CDR3 is CASSKPGGHSNQPQHF. DNA for the CDR3: TGTGCCAGCAGCAAACCCGGCGGACATAGCAATCAGCCCCAGCATTTT. The chain has TRBV21-1 and TRBJ1-5; the tabulated D call, TRBD1, remains unverified against the DNA. TRBV21-1 is noted as a pseudogene. This CDR3 comprises 16 residues.

This clone came up a few times. The chain uses TRBV21-1 and TRBJ2-1; TRBD1 is the table's D call, not checked against the DNA. TRBV21-1 has pseudogene status. This CDR3 comprises 16 residues. CDR3 residues: CASSKSRDRVYNEQFF. The CDR3 DNA reads TGTGCCAGCAGCAAATCCCGGGACAGGGTATACAATGAGCAGTTCTTC.

This clone came up once. V is TRBV18 and J is TRBJ1-1; 8 bases fit TRBD1. In germline, CDR1 is KGHSH, CDR2 LQKENI. Trimming removed 3 bases from V and 8 bases from J; junction bases left unmatched: 5. The CDR3 runs 13 residues. In DNA form, the CDR3 reads TGTGCCAGCTCACCTGACAGGGGCTTGGAAGCTTTCTTT. As protein: CASSPDRGLEAFF.

The chain couples TRBV6-5 to TRBJ1-1; 9 nucleotides line up with TRBD1. Germline-derived CDR1 and CDR2 are MNHEY and SVGAGI. The CDR3 consists of 14 residues. The ends lost 8 bases at V and 6 bases at J; junction bases unmatched: 10. The CDR3, as DNA: TGTGCCAGCGTTTGGGGACAGGGTCTCGCTGAAGCTTTCTTT. This translates into CASVWGQGLAEAFF.

The table lists this clone with a count of one. The chain combines TRBV29-1 with TRBJ2-6, with D maybe TRBD2 (5 bases). Germline loops: CDR1 SQVTM, CDR2 ANQGSEA. Trimming stripped 3 bases from V and 2 bases from J, with 8 bases between. This CDR3 comprises 14 residues. CDR3 bases: TGCAGCGTTGATTCGGGAACTGGGGCCAACGTCCTGACTTTC. Protein sequence: CSVDSGTGANVLTF. The full variable domain, rest sourced from reference TRBV29-1 and TRBJ2-6, is SAVISQKPSRDICQRGTSLTIQCQVDSQVTMMFWYRQQPGQSLTLIATANQGSEATYESGFVIDKFPISRPNLTFSTLTVSNMSPEDSSIYLCSVDSGTGANVLTFGAGSRLTVL.

The CDR3 bases are TGTGCCAGCAGAGCTCAGGGAAACACTGAAGCTTTCTTT. It yields the protein CASRAQGNTEAFF. The rearrangement uses TRBV7-2 and TRBJ1-1; TRBD1 might be the D (5 bases). CDR1 and CDR2 from the germline V gene are SGHTA and FQGNSA. V lost 6 bases and J 2 bases, leaving 10 bases between the germline ends. The CDR3 is 13 amino acids.

V gene TRBV7-9 combines with J gene TRBJ2-1; 7 bases line up with TRBD2. Trimming took 3 bases from V and 7 from J; bases not matched to a gene: 6. CDR3 length equals 14 residues. CDR1 is SEHNR, CDR2 FQNEAQ, per germline (reference sequence). The CDR3, as DNA: TGTGCCAGCAGCTTCCGGGAGGCCGGGAATGAGCAGTTCTTC. Translating gives CASSFREAGNEQFF.

This chain uses TRBV7-9 with TRBJ1-2; no clear D. Trimming took 6 bases from V and 2 from J, leaving 4 bases between them. The CDR3 spans 11 residues. CDR1 and CDR2 from the germline V gene are SEHNR and FQNEAQ (reference sequence). The CDR3 protein is CASRQNYGYTF. The CDR3 region has the DNA TGTGCCAGCAGGCAGAACTATGGCTACACCTTC.